These 26 T cell receptor beta chains originate from one sample sequenced in a study of memory CD4+ T cells and cytomegalovirus serostatus. The protocol was immunoSEQ multiplex PCR, while the TCRdb copy is restricted to in-frame clones and leaves out a portion. The table lists around 84,000 clones, 65% to 85% of them singletons. Single viable CD3+CD4+CD8-CD45RO+ cells were sorted as the memory CD4+ T cells. Sequenced: memory CD4+ T cells from blood. The receptor set was obtained from an adult in good health and CMV-seronegative.

V gene TRBV6-1 combines with J gene TRBJ1-6; 7 bases fit TRBD1. Per the germline V gene, CDR1 is MNHNS and CDR2 is SASEGT. V was clipped by 7 bases and J by 10 bases; unmatched bases: 13. The length of the CDR3 is 15 residues. The CDR3 loop reads CASTLTGERGSPLHF. CDR3 DNA: TGTGCCAGCACACTCACAGGGGAAAGGGGATCACCCCTCCACTTT.

The CDR3 DNA is TGTGCCAGCAGCGCACAGGGTCGGATTATAGGAGAGACCCAGTACTTC. Its translation: CASSAQGRIIGETQYF. The rearrangement links TRBV9 to TRBJ2-5; TRBD1 might be the D (6 bases). CDR1 SGDLS and CDR2 YYNGEE come from the germline V gene. There are 16 residues in the CDR3. V was shortened by 3 bases and J by 4 bases, with 19 bases between the two germline ends.

V is TRBV6-6 and J is TRBJ2-5; a possible D gene is TRBD2 (6 bases). CDR3 size: 13 residues. Trimming shortened V by 6 bases and J by 2 bases, and 10 bases separated the two germline ends. Germline CDR1 is MNHNY and CDR2 is SVGAGI (reference sequence). The CDR3 DNA is TGTGCCAGCAGAAGGGACTTTCAAGAGACCCAGTACTTC. It specifies CASRRDFQETQYF.

The chain recombines TRBV19 with TRBJ2-3; D unclear. CDR1 and CDR2 from the germline V gene are LNHDA and SQIVND (reference sequence). The germline V and J ends were trimmed by 1 base and 6 bases, with 11 bases remaining between them. The CDR3 is made up of 14 amino acids. As DNA, the CDR3 is TGTGCCAGTAGTATAGTGACCCGGCAGGATACGCAGTATTTT. As protein: CASSIVTRQDTQYF.

Here the CDR3 reads CASPEHAGGNFSQETQYF. CDR3 nucleotides: TGCGCCAGCCCCGAACATGCAGGGGGAAACTTTTCCCAAGAGACCCAGTACTTC. The V and J genes are TRBV10-1 and TRBJ2-5; 7 bases line up with TRBD1. Germline assignment: CDR1 WNHNN and CDR2 SYGVQD (reference sequence). The CDR3 runs to 18 residues. J lost 1 base, V lost 8 bases, and 19 bases had no gene match.

The rearrangement uses TRBV21-1 and TRBJ2-5; the table's D call, TRBD2, was not checked against the DNA. TRBV21-1 is assigned pseudogene status. The CDR3 has 15 amino acids. CDR3 sequence reads: CASSKGGRGGKTQYF. CDR3 sequence (DNA): TGTGCCAGCAGCAAAGGAGGCCGGGGAGGAAAGACCCAGTACTTC.

The genes are TRBV4-2 and TRBJ2-2, with D possibly being TRBD1 or TRBD2 (6 bases each). Trimming took 2 bases from V and 1 from J, leaving 11 bases between them. CDR1 is LGHNA, CDR2 YNFKEQ, per germline. The CDR3 is made up of 16 amino acids. The CDR3 sequence is CASSQNGGMNTGELFF. The CDR3 nucleotides read TGTGCCAGCAGCCAAAACGGGGGCATGAACACCGGGGAGCTGTTTTTT.

The V gene is TRBV19, the J gene TRBJ1-6; 9 bases fit TRBD1. Germline V gives CDR1 LNHDA, CDR2 SQIVND (reference sequence). This CDR3 region has 14 residues. V was pared by 10 bases and J by 6 bases, with 7 bases of the junction left unmatched. The CDR3 sequence is CATSLDRGNSPLHF. CDR3 bases: TGTGCCACCTCCCTGGACAGGGGTAATTCACCCCTCCACTTT.

The chain uses TRBV21-1 and TRBJ2-5; the D segment call TRBD2 is taken from the table without a DNA check. TRBV21-1 is a listed pseudogene. CDR3 size: 14 residues. Here the CDR3 DNA reads TGTGCCAGCAGTCTGGGGGGAGGGCAAGAGACCCAGTACTTC. Residues: CASSLGGGQETQYF.

CDR3 sequence reads: CASRATSGGNNEQFF. For the CDR3, the DNA is TGTGCCAGCAGAGCGACTAGCGGGGGAAACAATGAGCAGTTCTTC. This chain joins TRBV7-2 and TRBJ2-1; 12 bases align to TRBD2. Trimming at V came to 6 bases and at J to 5 bases, leaving 5 bases not matched to a gene. The CDR3 has 15 amino acids. Germline assignment: CDR1 SGHTA and CDR2 FQGNSA.

This clone appeared a few times. The chain has TRBV9 and TRBJ1-2; the D is unclear. Between the trimmed V and J ends, which lost 0 bases and 8 bases, there was a span of 14 bases. There are 14 residues in the CDR3. Germline CDR1 and CDR2: SGDLS and YYNGEE. The CDR3 DNA is TGTGCCAGCAGCGTAGGATCAACAAGTAGGGGCTACACCTTC. This encodes CASSVGSTSRGYTF.

This chain connects TRBV7-8 to TRBJ2-3; TRBD2 matches 9 bases. The CDR3 has 17 residues. Germline trimming cut 0 bases from V and 7 bases from J; bases unmatched to any gene: 11. Germline CDR1 is SGHVS and CDR2 is FQNEAQ. This chain's CDR3 is CASSLAPTSGGQNTQYF. DNA for the CDR3: TGTGCCAGCAGCTTAGCCCCAACGAGCGGGGGGCAAAATACGCAGTATTTT. Drawing the rest from reference TRBV7-8 and TRBJ2-3, the complete variable domain is GAGVSQSPRYKVAKRGQDVALRCDPISGHVSLFWYQQALGQGPEFLTYFQNEAQLDKSGLPSDRFFAERPEGSVSTLKIQRTQQEDSAVYLCASSLAPTSGGQNTQYFGPGTRLTVL.

The chain carries TRBV6-5 and TRBJ1-3, with D maybe TRBD1 (5 bases). Germline CDR1 and CDR2: MNHEY and SVGAGI. The germline V and J ends were trimmed by 4 bases and 4 bases, with 14 bases remaining between them. CDR3 size: 15 residues. Written as DNA, the CDR3 is TGTGCCAGCAGTTCCCTATTAAGGGGAGGAAACACCATATATTTT. Its protein product is CASSSLLRGGNTIYF.

V and J are TRBV5-1 and TRBJ1-2; unclear D gene. This CDR3 is built from 13 residues. The germline CDR1 and CDR2 sequences are SGHRS and YFSETQ. V was cut by 0 bases and J by 8 bases, with 11 bases left in between. In nucleotides, the CDR3 is TGCGCCAGCAGCTTGGGATATCCCAACGGCTACACCTTC. Its translation: CASSLGYPNGYTF.

This clone was recorded only once. The gene calls are TRBV5-6 and TRBJ2-3; 14 bases match TRBD2. The CDR3 has 17 residues. CDR1 is SGHDT and CDR2 is YYEEEE in the germline V gene. Germline trimming cut 5 bases from V and 6 bases from J; bases unmatched to any gene: 11. This CDR3 reads CASSNIGTSGGLDTQYF. The CDR3 coding sequence is TGTGCCAGCAGTAATATCGGGACTAGCGGGGGTCTGGATACGCAGTATTTT.

This rearrangement joins TRBV5-4 to TRBJ1-1; D is undetermined. Germline assignment: CDR1 SGHNT and CDR2 YYREEE (reference sequence). Trimming shortened V by 0 bases and J by 7 bases, and 16 bases separated the two germline ends. This CDR3 contains 15 residues. CDR3 in DNA: TGTGCCAGCAGCTTGGTAACGGCCACCGGCCGTGAAGCTTTCTTT. Translating gives CASSLVTATGREAFF.

J is TRBJ2-5 and V is TRBV11-2; TRBD1 matches at 7 bases. This CDR3 has 15 amino acids. Looked up from germline, CDR1 is SGHAT and CDR2 is FQNNGV. V gave up 5 bases and J gave up 2 bases; unmatched junction bases: 8. Here the CDR3 reads CASSATGTEQETQYF. The DNA for the CDR3 is TGTGCCAGCAGCGCCACCGGGACAGAGCAAGAGACCCAGTACTTC.

The chain couples TRBV4-3 to TRBJ2-7; a possible D gene is TRBD2 (5 bases). With 0 bases removed from V and 6 bases from J, the gap between germline ends came to 15 bases. This CDR3 region has 15 residues. CDR1 LGHNA and CDR2 YSLEER come from the germline V gene. The CDR3 nucleotides are TGCGCCAGCAGCCAAGATTTGGACTTGTCTCTCGAGCAGTACTTC. Amino acids: CASSQDLDLSLEQYF.

This clone is a singleton in its sample. The same CDR3 arises from other DNA sequences in this sample as well. The chain joins TRBV18 to TRBJ2-6; TRBD2 agrees at 7 bases. The junction had 8 bases not matched to a gene; V was cut back by 3 bases and J by 0 bases. Germline CDR1 and CDR2: KGHSH and LQKENI. The CDR3 sequence is 18 residues long. As DNA, the CDR3 is TGTGCCAGCTCACCGCTTTTCGGCGGGGGCTCTGGGGCCAACGTCCTGACTTTC. Its protein is CASSPLFGGGSGANVLTF. The whole variable domain, remainder taken from reference TRBV18 and TRBJ2-6, is NAGVMQNPRHLVRRRGQEARLRCSPMKGHSHVYWYRQLPEEGLKFMVYLQKENIIDESGMPKERFSAEFPKEGPSILRIQQVVRGDSAAYFCASSPLFGGGSGANVLTFGAGSRLTVL.

V usage is TRBV9 and J usage is TRBJ2-3; 9 nucleotides align to TRBD2. Germline assignment: CDR1 SGDLS and CDR2 YYNGEE. This CDR3 contains 16 residues. Trimming at V came to 1 base and at J to 5 bases, leaving 8 bases not matched to a gene. CDR3 sequence (DNA): TGTGCCAGCAGCGTATCTAGCGGGGTTTCAGGAGATACGCAGTATTTT. It yields the protein CASSVSSGVSGDTQYF.

The V gene is TRBV7-9, the J gene TRBJ1-2, with no clear D. The CDR3 length is 12 residues. Trimming pared 1 base from V and 8 bases from J, leaving 8 bases between. Germline assignment: CDR1 SEHNR and CDR2 FQNEAQ (reference sequence). This chain's CDR3 is CASSLETAGYTF. The CDR3 nucleotides read TGTGCCAGCAGCTTAGAGACGGCAGGCTACACCTTC.

V is TRBV28 and J is TRBJ2-7, with 9 bases aligning to TRBD1. V dropped 5 bases and J dropped 5; count of bases not matched to a gene: 10. This CDR3 spans 15 amino acids. Germline V CDR1 and CDR2: MDHEN, SYDVKM. This CDR3 reads CASSPPGQGTHEQYF. The CDR3 DNA follows: TGTGCCAGCAGTCCTCCGGGACAGGGAACCCACGAGCAGTACTTC.

V and J are TRBV5-1 and TRBJ2-3; D not resolved. Germline V gene lookup returns CDR1 SGHRS and CDR2 YFSETQ. V was trimmed by 4 bases and J by 2 bases, leaving 8 bases between them. This CDR3 is built from 13 residues. This CDR3 reads CASSNPITDTQYF. The CDR3 DNA sequence: TGCGCCAGCAGCAATCCAATCACAGATACGCAGTATTTT.

V usage is TRBV7-8 and J usage is TRBJ1-2, with a possible D match to TRBD1 (5 bases). Trimming cost V 4 bases and J 0 bases, with 12 bases left between them. Germline CDR1 SGHVS, CDR2 FQNEAQ. The CDR3 totals 15 residues. In DNA, the CDR3 is TGTGCCAGCAGCTCCGGGACCATCGCTAACTATGGCTACACCTTC. Translation gives CASSSGTIANYGYTF.

Only a few counts were recorded for this clone. The V and J genes are TRBV11-2 and TRBJ2-5; a possible D gene is TRBD1 (5 bases). CDR3 size: 16 residues. V lost 3 bases and J 0 bases, leaving 14 bases between the germline ends. CDR1 and CDR2 (germline): SGHAT, FQNNGV. CDR3 in amino acids: CASSFIAGLYQETQYF. CDR3 sequence (DNA): TGTGCCAGCAGCTTTATTGCAGGGTTGTACCAAGAGACCCAGTACTTC. Combining the CDR3 with reference TRBV11-2 and TRBJ2-5 gives the whole variable domain EAGVAQSPRYKIIEKRQSVAFWCNPISGHATLYWYQQILGQGPKLLIQFQNNGVVDDSQLPKDRFSAERLKGVDSTLKIQPAKLEDSAVYLCASSFIAGLYQETQYFGPGTRLLVL.

This chain connects TRBV5-4 to TRBJ2-7, with TRBD1 matching 7 bases. The germline V gene has CDR1 SGHNT and CDR2 YYREEE (reference sequence). The CDR3 spans 14 residues. The V segment lost 4 bases and the J segment 7 bases; nucleotides outside the gene matches: 11. The CDR3 coding sequence is TGTGCCAGCAGCCCCGGGACAGCCCCGAGGGAGCAGTACTTC. This encodes CASSPGTAPREQYF.